This T cell receptor (beta chain) was sequenced during a study of T cell changes during pregnancy in multiple sclerosis. The method was immunoSEQ multiplex PCR; TCRdb's version includes in-frame clones alone and lacks a portion of them. Among under 85,000 clones, about nine tenths were seen once, and the ten largest hold 9% to 9.5%. The sample consisted of peripheral blood, taken after pregnancy. The TCR originated in a female donor in good health, enrolled as a control in a pregnancy study.

The DNA of the CDR3 is TGTGCCAGCAGCCAAAATCGCAGGATCCCGAACACTGAAGCTTTCTTT. It yields the protein CASSQNRRIPNTEAFF. The V call is TRBV5-6, the J call TRBJ1-1; D is ambiguous. The ends were cut back, 4 bases at V and 1 base at J, with 17 bases in the middle. This CDR3 comprises 16 residues. In germline, CDR1 is SGHDT, CDR2 YYEEEE.